This T cell receptor beta chain was documented in a study of shared clonotypes between healthy human individuals. Assay used: immunoSEQ multiplex PCR; TCRdb lists only in-frame clones, some missing. The sample has about 1 million clones, approximately 76% seen once; the top ten hold about 1.5%. The CDR3 totals 15 residues. The V gene lost 0 bases and the J gene lost 6 bases, with 16 bases spanning the gap. Looked up from germline, CDR1 is SGHRS and CDR2 is YFSETQ. The sample comprised memory CD4+ T cells sorted from blood. The sample's subset: CD45RA-negative fraction. The V and J genes are TRBV5-1 and TRBJ2-7; tentatively, D is TRBD1 (6 bases). The TCR sequence derives from a man between 18 and 35 years old in good health. The CDR3 nucleotides read TGCGCCAGCAGCTTGGCGGGCGGCCAGGGGCGCGAGCAGTACTTC. Residues: CASSLAGGQGREQYF.